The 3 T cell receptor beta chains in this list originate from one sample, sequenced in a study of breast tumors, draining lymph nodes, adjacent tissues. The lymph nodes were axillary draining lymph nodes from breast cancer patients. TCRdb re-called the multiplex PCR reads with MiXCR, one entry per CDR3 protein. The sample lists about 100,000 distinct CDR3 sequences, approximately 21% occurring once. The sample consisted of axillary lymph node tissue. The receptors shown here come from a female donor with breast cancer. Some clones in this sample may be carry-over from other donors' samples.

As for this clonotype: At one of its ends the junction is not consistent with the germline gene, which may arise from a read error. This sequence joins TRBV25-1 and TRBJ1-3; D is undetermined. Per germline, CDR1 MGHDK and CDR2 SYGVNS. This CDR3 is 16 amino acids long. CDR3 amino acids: CASSDGLGLAGSTIYF. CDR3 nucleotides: TGTGCCAGCAGTGATGGCCTGGGGTTGGCCGGAAGCACCATATATTTT.

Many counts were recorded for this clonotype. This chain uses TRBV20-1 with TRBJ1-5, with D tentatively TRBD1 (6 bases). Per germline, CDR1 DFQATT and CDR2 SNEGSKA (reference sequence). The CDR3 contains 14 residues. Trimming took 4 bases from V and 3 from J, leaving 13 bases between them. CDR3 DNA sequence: TGCAGTGCTAAGCTGGGGGCGAACAATCAGCCCCAGCATTTT. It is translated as CSAKLGANNQPQHF.

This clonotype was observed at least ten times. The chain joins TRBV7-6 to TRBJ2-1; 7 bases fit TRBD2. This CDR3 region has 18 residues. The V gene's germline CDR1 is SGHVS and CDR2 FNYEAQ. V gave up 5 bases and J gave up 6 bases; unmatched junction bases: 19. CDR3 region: CASSPHGWEREVGNEQFF. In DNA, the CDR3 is TGTGCCAGCAGCCCCCACGGGTGGGAGCGGGAAGTAGGCAATGAGCAGTTCTTC.